This TCR beta chain was observed in a study of a mutant IDH1 vaccine in newly diagnosed glioma. Overall study context: The patients were given eight vaccinations, one each in weeks 1, 3, 5, 7, 11, 15, 19 and 23. The study started vaccination 4-6 weeks after radiotherapy alone, or with temozolomide cycles. Beforehand, treatment had been radiotherapy, temozolomide, or both; the majority received both.

Measured with immunoSEQ multiplex PCR; TCRdb has only the in-frame clones, and not every one. The table has roughly 28,000 clones, 70% to 85% seen once. About this clone itself: Its antigen is not identified.

Time point indicated: week 5, during vaccination. Each dose of the vaccine consisted of 300 ug of mutant IDH1 20-mer peptide, with topical imiquimod. The clonotype comes from a man aged 35 to 55 with glioma. Some clones in this sample may be carry-over from other donors' samples. The source material was PBMCs, sampled from a glioma patient whose treatment included an IDH1 peptide vaccine.

The CDR3 region is CASSSDIYNSPLHF. CDR3 DNA: TGTGCCAGTAGTTCAGACATCTATAATTCACCCCTCCACTTT. This chain connects TRBV19 to TRBJ1-6; D unresolved. The CDR3 sequence is 14 residues long. CDR1 and CDR2 (germline): LNHDA, SQIVND (reference sequence). V lost 5 bases to trimming and J lost 3 bases, with 8 bases between them.